This T cell receptor beta chain is from a study of cytomegalovirus exposure and HLA in healthy donors. Study-wide results and limits: Many donors carried some public TCRs, although rarity characterized most TCR sequences. CMV antigen specificity was confirmed in vitro for three CMV-associated chains. Per published reports, the classifier diagnosed cytomegalovirus status with high specificity and sensitivity. Listed as cytomegalovirus-associated were 150 to 200 TCR beta chains.

CDR3 length equals 14 residues. The V end was cut by 4 bases, the J end by 1 base, with 10 bases between. Germline-derived CDR1 and CDR2 are MNHEY and SMNVEV (reference sequence). A word on this clone: The antigen is unknown.

Some clones are missing from TCRdb's copy, which holds only in-frame ones; the method was immunoSEQ multiplex PCR. The sample lists 110,000 to 150,000 clones; about 94% were seen once. The chain combines TRBV27 with TRBJ1-1; D is undetermined. Input material: PBMCs. The clonotype originates from a young man in good health and CMV-seropositive. The CDR3 sequence: CASSWRRSNTEAFF. The CDR3 coding sequence is TGTGCCAGCAGTTGGCGCAGGTCGAACACTGAAGCTTTCTTT.